Listed here are 20 T cell receptor beta chains from one sample, sequenced in a study of T cell responses to AZD1222 COVID-19 vaccine. The table came from immunoSEQ multiplex PCR; TCRdb's copy has only in-frame clones and leaves some out. The sample records around 150,000 clones, around 92% being singletons. The sequences come from peripheral blood, collected 28 days after the second AZD1222 dose. These receptors were taken from an adult who received the AZD1222 COVID-19 vaccine.

This sequence joins TRBV25-1 and TRBJ1-4, with 8 bases matching TRBD1. Germline CDR1 and CDR2: MGHDK and SYGVNS. Trimming at V came to 4 bases and at J to 10 bases, leaving 11 bases not matched to a gene. The CDR3 runs 15 residues. As DNA, the CDR3 is TGTGCCAGCAGTGGGGACTGGGACAGGTCGGGAAAACTGTTTTTT. The encoded protein is CASSGDWDRSGKLFF.

The chain employs TRBV10-3 and TRBJ2-7; D remains unclear. Germline V lookup: CDR1 ENHRY, CDR2 SYGVKD. The CDR3 totals 13 residues. V gave up 6 bases and J gave up 0 bases, with 9 bases separating them. CDR3 nucleotides: TGTGCCATCAGCCCTTGGGACTCCTACGAGCAGTACTTC. It is translated as CAISPWDSYEQYF.

In nucleotides, the CDR3 is TGTGCCAGCAGTTTCCTCGGGACAGGGGTAGTTGGCTACACCTTC. This sequence encodes CASSFLGTGVVGYTF. The chain uses TRBV28 and TRBJ1-2; 10 positions match TRBD1. V gave up 3 bases and J gave up 7 bases; unmatched junction bases: 8. CDR1 is MDHEN, CDR2 SYDVKM, per germline. This CDR3 comprises 15 residues.

The chain carries TRBV19 and TRBJ2-1; 9 bases map to TRBD1. Unmatched junction bases numbered 12, after V lost 3 bases and J lost 12 bases. The germline V gene encodes CDR1 LNHDA and CDR2 SQIVND (reference sequence). The CDR3 loop spans 15 amino acids. CDR3 in DNA: TGTGCCAGTAGTATCGGGACAGGGAGGACACCCTCGCAGTTCTTC. Amino acids: CASSIGTGRTPSQFF.

J is TRBJ2-5 and V is TRBV3-1 (or the pseudogene TRBV3-2), with D possibly being TRBD1 (6 bases). Trimming took 4 bases from V and 5 from J, leaving 23 bases between them. The germline gives CDR1 LGHDT, CDR2 YNNKEL (reference sequence). The CDR3 is 17 amino acids. Here the CDR3 DNA reads TGTGCCAGCAGCCCTGACAAGCAGGGGCGGGTGTCGGAGACCCAGTACTTC. Its protein is CASSPDKQGRVSETQYF.

The chain uses TRBV10-3 and TRBJ2-5, with a possible D match to TRBD1 (6 bases). Trimming shortened V by 2 bases and J by 4 bases, and 14 bases separated the two germline ends. The CDR3 extends over 15 amino acids. From germline, CDR1 is ENHRY and CDR2 SYGVKD. CDR3 coding DNA: TGTGCCATCAGTGAGGGGCAGGGGATCGCAGAGACCCAGTACTTC. Residues: CAISEGQGIAETQYF.

This clone was detected once. The rearrangement links TRBV30 to TRBJ1-6; D gene unclear. Trimming shortened V by 2 bases and J by 1 base, and 6 bases separated the two germline ends. The CDR3 covers 14 residues. CDR1 is GTSNPN and CDR2 is SVGIG in the germline V gene (reference sequence). The CDR3: CAWSLESYNSPLHF. CDR3 nucleotides: TGTGCCTGGAGTCTAGAGTCCTATAATTCACCCCTCCACTTT.

Here the CDR3 DNA reads TGTGCCAGCAGCCCTCGGGACCCTAACACCGGGGAGCTGTTTTTT. Amino acid sequence: CASSPRDPNTGELFF. The V and J genes are TRBV9 and TRBJ2-2, with D possibly being TRBD1 or TRBD2 (5 bases each). V dropped 4 bases and J dropped 2 bases, with 12 bases sitting between them. The length of the CDR3 is 15 residues. CDR1 and CDR2 from the germline V gene are SGDLS and YYNGEE.

The V gene is TRBV28, the J gene TRBJ2-7, with TRBD2 matching 7 bases. V trimming: 7 bases; J trimming: 6 bases; junction bases outside the gene matches: 6. Germline V gives CDR1 MDHEN, CDR2 SYDVKM. The CDR3 totals 12 residues. The CDR3 region has the DNA TGTGCCAGCACGGGGGGTCTACCCGAGCAGTACTTC. Translating it yields CASTGGLPEQYF.

V gene TRBV30 combines with J gene TRBJ1-6; TRBD1 might be the D (5 bases). This CDR3 is 15 amino acids long. Germline-derived CDR1 and CDR2 are GTSNPN and SVGIG (reference sequence). The V and J ends lost 0 bases and 1 base respectively, with 7 bases between them. The CDR3 loop is CAWSVTGSYNSPLHF. The CDR3 DNA reads TGTGCCTGGAGTGTAACAGGTTCCTATAATTCACCCCTCCACTTT.

This chain joins TRBV19 and TRBJ1-5; TRBD1 is a possible D gene (5 bases). V lost 6 bases and J lost 5, with 17 bases in between. The CDR3 has 15 amino acids. Germline loops: CDR1 LNHDA, CDR2 SQIVND (reference sequence). CDR3 sequence: CASSTWSGRHQPQHF. Here the CDR3 DNA reads TGTGCCAGTAGCACCTGGTCAGGGCGGCATCAGCCCCAGCATTTT.

This chain connects TRBV3-1 (or the pseudogene TRBV3-2) to TRBJ2-5, with 8 bases matching TRBD2. The V gene end was trimmed by 1 base and the J gene end by 5 bases; junction bases not matched to a gene: 3. The CDR3 extends over 14 amino acids. Germline V CDR1 and CDR2: LGHDT, YNNKEL (reference sequence). The CDR3 DNA reads TGTGCCAGCAGCCAAGCGGGGGGGCGGGAGACCCAGTACTTC. Protein product: CASSQAGGRETQYF.

The chain has TRBV21-1 and TRBJ2-5; the table's D call TRBD2 went unverified against the DNA. TRBV21-1 is reported as a pseudogene. The CDR3 extends over 16 amino acids. CDR3 bases: TGTGCCAGCAGCAAAAAGGGACTAGGGTTTTCAGAGACCCAGTACTTC. Protein product: CASSKKGLGFSETQYF.

The chain has TRBV19 and TRBJ1-2; the match to TRBD1 covers 8 bases. From germline, CDR1 is LNHDA and CDR2 SQIVND (reference sequence). This CDR3 spans 16 amino acids. V shed 4 bases, J shed 5 bases, and the junction held 12 bases outside the gene matches. CDR3 amino acids: CASSSKGQAGGYGYTF. The CDR3 DNA follows: TGTGCCAGTAGTAGTAAGGGACAGGCAGGAGGATATGGCTACACCTTC. Using reference TRBV19 and TRBJ1-2 for the parts outside the CDR3, the full variable domain is DGGITQSPKYLFRKEGQNVTLSCEQNLNHDAMYWYRQDPGQGLRLIYYSQIVNDFQKGDIAEGYSVSREKKESFPLTVTSAQKNPTAFYLCASSSKGQAGGYGYTFGSGTRLTVV.

The chain employs TRBV7-3 and TRBJ1-2; 9 bases match TRBD1. Germline-derived CDR1 and CDR2 are SGHTA and FQGTGA. This CDR3 is 13 amino acids long. J lost 6 bases, V lost 4 bases, and 3 bases had no gene match. Here the CDR3 reads CASSSGTGNGYTF. DNA of the CDR3: TGTGCCAGCAGCTCCGGGACAGGGAATGGCTACACCTTC.

The chain recombines TRBV5-4 with TRBJ1-2; TRBD1 agrees at 7 bases. There are 14 residues in the CDR3. Germline values: CDR1 SGHNT, CDR2 YYREEE (reference sequence). V dropped 0 bases and J dropped 7; count of bases not matched to a gene: 6. The CDR3 sequence: CASSLGQGEAGYTF. Here the CDR3 DNA reads TGTGCCAGCAGCTTGGGACAGGGTGAGGCTGGCTACACCTTC.

This sequence joins TRBV4-1 and TRBJ1-5, with TRBD1 as a possible D gene (6 bases). V shed 3 bases and J shed 4 bases, with 13 bases lying between them. CDR1 and CDR2 from the germline V gene are MGHRA and YSYEKL. The CDR3 totals 15 residues. CDR3 sequence (DNA): TGCGCCAGCAGCCACCCCGGACAGAGTAATCAGCCCCAGCATTTT. This gives the protein CASSHPGQSNQPQHF.

In this sample, this clone turned up once. This rearrangement joins TRBV11-2 to TRBJ2-5, with a tentative D call TRBD1 (6 bases). In germline, CDR1 is SGHAT, CDR2 FQNNGV. The V end lost 6 bases, the J end lost 4 bases, and 18 bases lay between the germline ends. This CDR3 is built from 15 residues. The CDR3 loop reads CASRLGAALPETQYF. CDR3 nucleotides: TGTGCCAGCAGGCTGGGGGCAGCCCTCCCAGAGACCCAGTACTTC.

The chain employs TRBV2 and TRBJ2-1; D is unresolved. The CDR3 consists of 12 residues. The V gene's germline CDR1 is SNHLY and CDR2 FYNNEI. The V end was cut by 6 bases, the J end by 13 bases, with 16 bases between. This chain's CDR3 is CASSLIPELQFF. The CDR3 nucleotides are TGTGCCAGCAGCTTAATACCAGAACTCCAGTTCTTC. Variable domain in full (rest from reference TRBV2 and TRBJ2-1): EPEVTQTPSHQVTQMGQEVILRCVPISNHLYFYWYRQILGQKVEFLVSFYNNEISEKSEIFDDQFSVERPDGSNFTLKIRSTKLEDSAMYFCASSLIPELQFFGPGTRLTVL.

This chain joins TRBV19 and TRBJ1-1, with D perhaps matching TRBD1 (5 bases). The germline V and J ends were trimmed by 3 bases and 4 bases, with 12 bases remaining between them. Germline CDR1 LNHDA, CDR2 SQIVND (reference sequence). The CDR3 loop spans 14 amino acids. The CDR3 reads CASSMGPRGTEAFF. The CDR3 nucleotides read TGTGCCAGTAGTATGGGACCGCGGGGCACTGAAGCTTTCTTT.